The 20 T cell receptor beta chains below were found in one sample sequenced in a study of OX40 agonist ivuxolimab in advanced cancers. Assay used: immunoSEQ multiplex PCR; TCRdb lists only in-frame clones, some missing. The sample has some 28,000 clones; around three quarters are singletons. The sequencing used CD4+ or CD8+ T cells sorted from blood, collected in a trial of the OX40 agonist ivuxolimab. All receptors come from an adult with an advanced solid tumor such as melanoma, head and neck, liver or kidney cancer.

The gene calls are TRBV5-1 and TRBJ1-1; D perhaps matches TRBD1 (6 bases). The CDR3 consists of 18 residues. V gave up 0 bases and J gave up 3 bases, with 21 bases separating them. Germline lookup yields CDR1 SGHRS and CDR2 YFSETQ. DNA for the CDR3: TGCGCCAGCAGCTTGGGAGGGGGGATAATAAGGAAGGACACTGAAGCTTTCTTT. It codes for CASSLGGGIIRKDTEAFF.

V is TRBV30 and J is TRBJ2-7; D might be TRBD1 (6 bases). The CDR3 runs to 12 residues. Trimming left V 1 base short and J 5 bases short, with 9 bases between. Germline CDR1 and CDR2: GTSNPN and SVGIG (reference sequence). The CDR3 spells CAWSGRGNEQYF. CDR3 coding DNA: TGTGCCTGGAGTGGCAGGGGTAACGAGCAGTACTTC.

The rearrangement joins TRBV5-1 to TRBJ2-7; the match to TRBD1 covers 7 bases. Germline CDR1 reads SGHRS; CDR2 reads YFSETQ. The junction had 4 bases not matched to a gene; V was cut back by 4 bases and J by 0 bases. CDR3 length equals 14 residues. CDR3 sequence reads: CASSRDRSSYEQYF. CDR3 in DNA: TGCGCCAGCAGCAGGGACAGAAGCTCCTACGAGCAGTACTTC.

The chain joins TRBV10-3 to TRBJ2-3; D might be TRBD2 (6 bases). Germline CDR1 is ENHRY and CDR2 is SYGVKD. The CDR3 covers 14 residues. The V gene lost 6 bases and the J gene lost 4 bases, with 14 bases spanning the gap. The CDR3, as DNA: TGTGCCATCAGCCGGGGACTCGAACCAGATACGCAGTATTTT. Protein: CAISRGLEPDTQYF.

As to this clone: The conserved closing phenylalanine or tryptophan is absent in this CDR3, likely reflecting a read error. The chain has TRBV5-1 and TRBJ1-1, with 10 bases that match TRBD1. CDR3 length: 14 amino acids. Germline CDR1 is SGHRS and CDR2 is YFSETQ. With 2 bases clipped from V and 4 bases from J, the junction kept 2 bases outside the gene matches. CDR3 sequence (DNA): TGCGCCAGCAGCTTCTGGACAGGGGGCACTGAAGCTTTCCTT. This codes for CASSFWTGGTEAFL.

For the CDR3, the DNA is TGTGCCAGCAGCCCGGGACTAGCGGAATACAATGAGCAGTTCTTC. Its translation: CASSPGLAEYNEQFF. The chain links TRBV7-3 to TRBJ2-1; 11 positions agree with TRBD2. Germline CDR1 is SGHTA and CDR2 is FQGTGA. The CDR3 has 15 residues. Trimming cost V 5 bases and J 4 bases; bases outside gene matches: 4.

This clone was detected a few times. The V call is TRBV10-3, the J call TRBJ1-1, with 7 bases that match TRBD1. V shed 2 bases, J shed 1 base, and the junction held 4 bases outside the gene matches. This CDR3 has 15 residues. Germline values: CDR1 ENHRY, CDR2 SYGVKD. In nucleotides, the CDR3 is TGTGCCATCAGTGAGCTACAGGGGCCGAACACTGAAGCTTTCTTT. Encoded protein: CAISELQGPNTEAFF.

The V gene is TRBV5-1, the J gene TRBJ2-7; the match to TRBD2 covers 7 bases. With 7 bases clipped from V and 6 bases from J, the junction kept 10 bases outside the gene matches. This CDR3 has 13 residues. CDR1 and CDR2 (germline): SGHRS, YFSETQ. CDR3 amino acids: CASAFWEGIEQYF. The CDR3 DNA is TGCGCCAGCGCTTTTTGGGAGGGGATCGAGCAGTACTTC.

The rearrangement uses TRBV7-2 and TRBJ2-4; tentatively, D is TRBD2 (5 bases). Trimming shortened V by 1 base and J by 4 bases, and 8 bases separated the two germline ends. The germline gives CDR1 SGHTA, CDR2 FQGNSA. The CDR3 loop spans 14 amino acids. CDR3 in amino acids: CASSLVGGKNIQYF. The CDR3 nucleotides read TGTGCCAGCAGCTTAGTAGGCGGGAAAAACATTCAGTACTTC.

CDR3 sequence reads: CASSLSGTAYEQYF. CDR3 DNA: TGCGCCAGCAGCCTTTCCGGGACCGCTTACGAGCAGTACTTC. The rearrangement joins TRBV4-1 to TRBJ2-7; TRBD1 or TRBD2 may be the D gene (5 bases each). Germline assignment: CDR1 MGHRA and CDR2 YSYEKL. The CDR3 covers 14 residues. With 4 bases removed from V and 4 bases from J, the gap between germline ends came to 14 bases.

The chain recombines TRBV14 with TRBJ1-2; 8 bases are shared with TRBD1. The J segment lost 2 bases and the V segment lost 4 bases, leaving 3 bases of the junction unmatched. Germline-derived CDR1 and CDR2 are SGHDN and FVKESK. This CDR3 comprises 14 residues. CDR3 sequence: CASSPGQGNYGYTF. The CDR3 coding sequence is TGTGCCAGCAGCCCCGGACAGGGAAACTATGGCTACACCTTC.

CDR3 sequence: CASSLAPFSGTEAFF. The CDR3 region has the DNA TGCGCCAGCAGCTTGGCGCCCTTCTCAGGGACTGAAGCTTTCTTT. The J gene is TRBJ1-1, the V gene TRBV5-1; maybe TRBD1 (5 bases). Germline values: CDR1 SGHRS, CDR2 YFSETQ. The CDR3 covers 15 residues. Trimming stripped 0 bases from V and 5 bases from J, with 14 bases between.

The V call is TRBV5-1, the J call TRBJ1-2; the match to TRBD1 covers 8 bases. CDR1 is SGHRS, CDR2 YFSETQ, per germline. Losses at the gene ends were 0 bases for V and 7 bases for J; bases not matched to a gene: 8. CDR3 length: 15 residues. The CDR3 here is CASSLAVSGGGGYTF. In DNA, the CDR3 is TGCGCCAGCAGCTTGGCCGTGTCAGGGGGCGGTGGCTACACCTTC.

The chain is built from TRBV5-1 and TRBJ1-2, with D perhaps TRBD1 (6 bases). The CDR3 length is 16 residues. Per the germline V gene, CDR1 is SGHRS and CDR2 is YFSETQ. V gave up 6 bases and J gave up 1 base, with 19 bases separating them. CDR3 bases: TGCGCCAGCAATAGAGGGCAGACAGGAGATAACTATGGCTACACCTTC. It is translated as CASNRGQTGDNYGYTF.

This chain links TRBV28 with TRBJ1-6; a weak D match, TRBD1 (5 bases). The CDR3 loop spans 14 amino acids. Deletions cut 11 bases from V and 6 bases from J, with 17 bases between. CDR1 is MDHEN and CDR2 is SYDVKM in the germline V gene. CDR3 in amino acids: CAGGTAFFNSPLHF. For the CDR3, the DNA is TGTGCCGGAGGGACTGCTTTCTTTAATTCACCCCTCCACTTT.

The chain recombines TRBV7-8 with TRBJ2-1, with 12 bases lining up with TRBD2. CDR1 is SGHVS, CDR2 FQNEAQ, per germline. This CDR3 comprises 16 residues. With V trimmed by 4 bases and J by 4 bases, 5 bases remained unmatched. CDR3 sequence: CASSSRTSGAYNEQFF. CDR3 DNA sequence: TGTGCCAGCAGCTCCCGGACTAGCGGGGCTTACAATGAGCAGTTCTTC.

The chain is built from TRBV30 and TRBJ1-5, with D possibly TRBD1 on 5 matching bases. V was cut by 1 base and J by 4 bases, with 11 bases left in between. This CDR3 region has 14 residues. CDR1 is GTSNPN, CDR2 SVGIG, per germline (reference sequence). CDR3 sequence: CAWSAAGGNQPQHF. CDR3 sequence (DNA): TGTGCCTGGAGTGCCGCGGGGGGGAATCAGCCCCAGCATTTT.

This clone was found a few times. The chain is built from TRBV7-9 and TRBJ1-6, with a possible D match to TRBD1 (6 bases). Germline V lookup: CDR1 SEHNR, CDR2 FQNEAQ (reference sequence). The CDR3 contains 14 residues. V lost 3 bases to trimming and J lost 7 bases, with 10 bases between them. CDR3 sequence: CASSFGQTNSPLHF. The CDR3 DNA sequence: TGTGCCAGCAGCTTCGGACAGACAAATTCACCCCTCCACTTT.

The chain has TRBV6-5 and TRBJ1-1; D unclear. The CDR3 consists of 13 residues. Germline CDR1 MNHEY, CDR2 SVGAGI. V shed 2 bases and J shed 1 base, with 5 bases lying between them. Here the CDR3 reads CASSYGRNTEAFF. The CDR3 DNA reads as TGTGCCAGCAGTTACGGGCGGAACACTGAAGCTTTCTTT.

The chain employs TRBV29-1 and TRBJ1-1; D gene unclear. V lost 1 base and J 4 bases, leaving 7 bases between the germline ends. The germline V gene encodes CDR1 SQVTM and CDR2 ANQGSEA. The CDR3 runs to 12 residues. This CDR3 is CSVEGVLTEAFF. The CDR3, as DNA: TGCAGCGTTGAAGGGGTACTCACTGAAGCTTTCTTT.